This T cell receptor beta chain was sequenced in a study of technical replicates of blood from several donors. This CDR3 comprises 15 residues. The germline CDR1 and CDR2 sequences are SGHTA and FQGNSA. Trimming removed 5 bases from V and 3 bases from J; junction bases left unmatched: 8. Produced via immunoSEQ multiplex PCR; TCRdb's table is partial and in-frame only. The sample includes 45,000 to 60,000 clones, approximately 94% of them seen just once. This TCR was sampled from a human donor in good health. Some clones in this sample may be carry-over from other donors' samples. The V and J genes are TRBV7-2 and TRBJ1-1; 8 bases match TRBD1. Material: PBMCs. The CDR3 here is CASSPFSGQDTEAFF. The CDR3 region has the DNA TGTGCCAGCAGCCCCTTCTCGGGACAGGACACTGAAGCTTTCTTT.